The rows below give T cell receptor beta chains drawn from one sample of a study of regulatory T cells in long-lasting Graves disease. TCRdb re-analysed the multiplex PCR reads in MiXCR, keeping a single row per CDR3 protein. The sample carries over 450,000 distinct CDR3 sequences, more than 10% recorded once. These data also formed part of another study, on T cells in Graves' hyperthyroidism and ophthalmopathy.

The material was peripheral blood mononuclear cells (PBMCs), obtained at new diagnosis, from a patient treated with antithyroid drugs. The receptors shown here come from a woman in her twenties or thirties with Graves disease. Each CDR3 is given with its conserved first and last residue. The order of the fields is J gene, V gene, clone size, D gene, CDR3 protein, CDR3 DNA. D genes are given only for firm matches. Not every row has a clone size; where given, it reads once, few, many or a size class.

TRBJ1-2 TRBV5-6 - - CASSLVTAPRGYTF TGTGCCAGCAGCTTGGTAACGGCGCCTAGAGGCTACACCTTC
TRBJ2-5 TRBV28 few - CASNVGETQYF TGTGCCAGCAACGTAGGGGAGACCCAGTACTTC
TRBJ2-3 TRBV5-1 many TRBD1 CASSPQGQFTDTQYF TGCGCCAGCAGCCCCCAGGGACAGTTCACAGATACGCAGTATTTT
TRBJ2-7 TRBV12-3/TRBV12-4 many - CASSFAPPYEQYF TGTGCCAGCAGTTTCGCTCCCCCCTACGAGCAGTACTTC
TRBJ2-5 TRBV30 many - CAWTGTHQETQYF TGTGCCTGGACCGGGACGCATCAAGAGACCCAGTACTTC
TRBJ2-2 TRBV6-2/TRBV6-3 many TRBD1 CASSYDRVVTGELFF TGTGCCAGCAGTTACGACAGGGTGGTCACCGGGGAGCTGTTTTTT
TRBJ1-1 TRBV29-1 many - CSVLERAGNTEAFF TGCAGCGTCCTGGAGAGGGCTGGGAACACTGAAGCTTTCTTT
TRBJ2-2 TRBV7-6 many - CASSPRPPGSNTGELFF TGTGCCAGCAGTCCACGCCCCCCTGGATCTAACACCGGGGAGCTGTTTTTT
TRBJ1-5 TRBV20-1 - TRBD1 CSARPTGVRGNQPQHF TGCAGTGCTAGACCCACAGGGGTTAGAGGCAATCAGCCCCAGCATTTT
TRBJ1-2 TRBV20-1 many - CSASPEGRGGYGYTF TGCAGTGCTAGTCCTGAAGGCAGGGGTGGCTATGGCTACACCTTC
TRBJ2-7 TRBV13 many TRBD1 CASSLGLGTGYEQYF TGTGCCAGCAGCTTAGGCCTAGGGACAGGCTACGAGCAGTACTTC
TRBJ2-5 TRBV11-2 many - CASSLFPGLQETQYF TGTGCCAGCAGCTTATTCCCGGGACTGCAAGAGACCCAGTACTTC
TRBJ1-1 TRBV27 many - CASSPQLNTEAFF TGTGCCAGCTCCCCCCAGCTGAACACTGAAGCTTTCTTT
TRBJ1-5 TRBV6-9 - - CASSSVSNQPQHF TGTGCCAGCAGTTCGGTAAGCAATCAGCCCCAGCATTTT
TRBJ2-3 TRBV27 many TRBD2 CASSFKREYIDTQYF TGTGCCAGCAGTTTTAAGCGGGAGTACATAGATACGCAGTATTTT
TRBJ2-1 TRBV3-1 many - CASSQGERGEQFF TGTGCCAGCAGCCAAGGGGAGAGGGGTGAGCAGTTCTTC